The TCR beta chain under discussion was sequenced for a study of blood T cell repertoires in COVID-19. Study information: The United States, Italy and Spain were the sources of the acute and convalescent COVID-19 samples. PBMCs, B-cell-depleted T cells, or T cells were the source of the cDNA or gDNA that made up the material.

Original handling: Estimation of nucleated cell counts was performed using reference gene primer amplification. Sequencing was performed with immunoSEQ multiplex PCR; in TCRdb, only in-frame clones are kept and a portion is missing. Clone size and V and J calls were adopted from that table, with D and trimming inferred from the DNA. The sample holds 70,000 to 90,000 clones, 78% seen once. This clone occurred a few times. Germline assignment: CDR1 MNHNY and CDR2 SVGAGI (reference sequence). CDR3 length equals 18 residues. V lost 5 bases to trimming and J lost 0 bases; unmatched junction nucleotides: 14.

Sequencing was carried out using peripheral blood. The chain recombines TRBV6-6 with TRBJ1-1; 8 nucleotides line up with TRBD1. The TCR was taken from a human donor in a cohort sampled during active COVID-19. For the CDR3, the DNA is TGTGCCAGCAGTCTCCGGACAGGGATCACGCCCATGAACACTGAAGCTTTCTTT. This translates into CASSLRTGITPMNTEAFF.